These 15 T cell receptor beta chains were all obtained from the same sample, sequenced in a study of blood T cell repertoires in COVID-19. Measured with immunoSEQ multiplex PCR; TCRdb has only the in-frame clones, and not every one. The sample lists about 140,000 clones; roughly 88% were seen once. Material: peripheral blood. These receptors originate from a man in his 70s with acute or convalescent COVID-19.

The chain links TRBV7-2 to TRBJ2-2, with TRBD2 matching 10 bases. V was pared by 10 bases and J by 4 bases, with 3 bases of the junction left unmatched. This CDR3 region has 13 residues. Germline V gene lookup returns CDR1 SGHTA and CDR2 FQGNSA. The CDR3 reads CATQREGTGELFF. The CDR3 region has the DNA TGTGCCACCCAGCGGGAGGGCACCGGGGAGCTGTTTTTT. The whole variable domain, filled in from reference TRBV7-2 and TRBJ2-2, reads GAGVSQSPSNKVTEKGKDVELRCDPISGHTALYWYRQSLGQGLEFLIYFQGNSAPDKSGLPSDRFSAERTGGSVSTLTIQRTQQEDSAVYLCATQREGTGELFFGEGSRLTVL.

The chain combines TRBV5-1 with TRBJ2-2; D is perhaps TRBD2 (6 bases). The CDR3 covers 19 residues. The V gene lost 6 bases and the J gene lost 6 bases, with 30 bases spanning the gap. Germline lookup yields CDR1 SGHRS and CDR2 YFSETQ. CDR3 sequence (DNA): TGCGCCAGCACCCGCTTGGGCCTCGGAAGCGGGTTGAAGTCCGGGGAGCTGTTTTTT. It yields the protein CASTRLGLGSGLKSGELFF.

The chain combines TRBV10-2 with TRBJ1-2, with a possible D match to TRBD1 (5 bases). Per germline, CDR1 WSHSY and CDR2 SAAADI. CDR3 size: 12 residues. V gave up 4 bases and J gave up 5 bases, with 8 bases separating them. The CDR3 DNA is TGCGCCAGCAGTGGACAGCTGTATGGCTACACCTTC. Amino acid sequence: CASSGQLYGYTF.

CDR3 sequence reads: CASSLVVKETQYF. Written as DNA, the CDR3 is TGCGCCAGCAGCTTGGTAGTAAAAGAGACCCAGTACTTC. This sequence joins TRBV5-1 and TRBJ2-5; D is ambiguous. This CDR3 is 13 amino acids long. Trimming removed 0 bases from V and 3 bases from J, with 6 bases in between. From germline, CDR1 is SGHRS and CDR2 YFSETQ.

The V and J genes are TRBV7-9 and TRBJ1-2, with 11 nucleotides matching TRBD1. The CDR3 consists of 14 residues. The germline CDR1 and CDR2 sequences are SEHNR and FQNEAQ (reference sequence). Trimming at V came to 5 bases and at J to 7 bases, leaving 6 bases not matched to a gene. CDR3 sequence: CASSALGQGVGYTF. CDR3 nucleotide sequence: TGTGCCAGCAGCGCCTTGGGACAGGGGGTTGGCTACACCTTC.

This chain uses TRBV11-2 with TRBJ2-2; 8 bases line up with TRBD1. The trim removed 5 bases at V and 7 bases at J, leaving 6 bases unmatched. CDR1 is SGHAT and CDR2 is FQNNGV in the germline V gene. The CDR3 extends over 14 amino acids. The CDR3 sequence is CASSRGQGGGELFF. CDR3 nucleotide sequence: TGTGCCAGCAGCCGCGGACAGGGTGGCGGGGAGCTGTTTTTT.

The chain uses TRBV9 and TRBJ2-5; TRBD1 matches 7 bases. This CDR3 contains 16 residues. After removal of 0 bases from V and 4 bases from J, the junction contained 9 bases not matched to a gene. Germline CDR1 SGDLS, CDR2 YYNGEE. The CDR3 DNA sequence: TGTGCCAGCAGCGTAGGATTAGGGACAGCCGGAGAGACCCAGTACTTC. Translated: CASSVGLGTAGETQYF.

This chain links TRBV7-9 with TRBJ2-7; possibly TRBD2 for D (5 bases). Germline V gene lookup returns CDR1 SEHNR and CDR2 FQNEAQ (reference sequence). Trimming pared 8 bases from V and 6 bases from J, leaving 14 bases between. CDR3 length: 12 residues. CDR3 loop: CASDGGTSEQYF. The DNA for the CDR3 is TGTGCCAGCGACGGAGGAACTTCCGAGCAGTACTTC.

The V and J genes are TRBV3-1 (or the pseudogene TRBV3-2) and TRBJ2-7, with D possibly matching TRBD2 (6 bases). The germline V gene encodes CDR1 LGHDT and CDR2 YNNKEL (reference sequence). CDR3 length equals 16 residues. With 4 bases removed from V and 0 bases from J, the gap between germline ends came to 16 bases. The CDR3 nucleotides read TGTGCCAGCAGCCCGGCCCGGGGACTGAGCTCCTACGAGCAGTACTTC. This gives the protein CASSPARGLSSYEQYF.

The chain recombines TRBV7-9 with TRBJ1-1, with D hard to call. Looked up from germline, CDR1 is SEHNR and CDR2 is FQNEAQ (reference sequence). The CDR3 is made up of 12 amino acids. V was clipped by 6 bases and J by 3 bases, with 8 bases between them. The CDR3: CASRVADTEAFF. As DNA, the CDR3 is TGTGCCAGCAGGGTAGCGGACACTGAAGCTTTCTTT.

The J gene is TRBJ1-1, the V gene TRBV5-4, with D maybe TRBD1 (5 bases). CDR3 length equals 15 residues. The V and J ends lost 3 bases and 1 base respectively, with 13 bases between them. Germline-derived CDR1 and CDR2 are SGHNT and YYREEE (reference sequence). The DNA of the CDR3 is TGTGCCAGCAGCTCCAGGGATAGGTGGAACACTGAAGCTTTCTTT. It translates to CASSSRDRWNTEAFF.

V usage is TRBV6-6 and J usage is TRBJ2-1; 7 nucleotides line up with TRBD1. CDR3 length: 15 amino acids. The trim removed 7 bases at V and 4 bases at J, leaving 10 bases unmatched. Germline V gene sequence: CDR1 MNHNY, CDR2 SVGAGI (reference sequence). The CDR3 protein is CASNPGGDLYNEQFF. The DNA for the CDR3 is TGTGCCAGCAACCCAGGGGGAGATCTGTACAATGAGCAGTTCTTC.

V usage is TRBV28 and J usage is TRBJ1-4; no definite D call. The CDR3 consists of 11 residues. V lost 8 bases and J 5 bases, leaving 6 bases between the germline ends. Germline V CDR1 and CDR2: MDHEN, SYDVKM. The CDR3 nucleotides are TGTGCCAGCCAGTTCAATGAAAAACTGTTTTTT. Translation gives CASQFNEKLFF.

DNA of the CDR3: TGTGCCAGCAGTACAAGGGGGCGAGCATCTGAAGCTTTCTTT. Translating it yields CASSTRGRASEAFF. This sequence joins TRBV6-4 and TRBJ1-1; 7 bases fit TRBD1. Losses at the gene ends were 5 bases for V and 6 bases for J; bases not matched to a gene: 9. The CDR3 sequence is 14 residues long. The germline V gene encodes CDR1 MRHNA and CDR2 SNTAGT.

The chain is built from TRBV28 and TRBJ2-7; D may be TRBD1 (5 bases). V dropped 3 bases and J dropped 2 bases, with 11 bases sitting between them. Germline V gene lookup returns CDR1 MDHEN and CDR2 SYDVKM. The CDR3 contains 14 residues. Written as DNA, the CDR3 is TGTGCCAGCAGTTTTAGGGGTCCTCCCTACGAGCAGTACTTC. This translates into CASSFRGPPYEQYF.